These T cell receptor beta chains were read from a single sample in a study of T cells in Graves' hyperthyroidism and ophthalmopathy. TCRdb processed the multiplex PCR reads anew with MiXCR; each CDR3 protein has one entry. The table has a few hundred thousand distinct CDR3 sequences, 40% to 50% seen once. The sequenced sample was peripheral blood or thyroid tissue (not recorded which). These receptors were collected from an adult woman with Graves' disease, either hyperthyroidism or ophthalmopathy (not recorded which). Each CDR3 is given with its conserved first and last residue. D genes are given only for firm matches. Rows may omit the clone size; those that give it use once, few, many or a size class.

J gene,D gene,V gene,clone size,CDR3 DNA,CDR3 protein
TRBJ1-2,-,TRBV29-1,few,TGCAGCGTTGAAGATCGGCTCCGTGGCTACACCTTC,CSVEDRLRGYTF
TRBJ2-5,TRBD2,TRBV7-8,-,TGTGCCAGCAGCGAAGCGGGACACCAAGAGACCCAGTACTTC,CASSEAGHQETQYF
TRBJ1-6,-,TRBV9,-,TGTGCCAGCAGCTTAGTGACAGCATATAATTCACCCCTCCACTTT,CASSLVTAYNSPLHF
TRBJ1-2,TRBD1,TRBV29-1,once,TGCAGCTCCATAAGGGACAGGGACTATGGCTACACCTTC,CSSIRDRDYGYTF
TRBJ1-6,-,TRBV15,few,TGTGCCACCAGCATTGACAGGTCGTATAATTCACCCCTCCACTTT,CATSIDRSYNSPLHF
TRBJ1-1,TRBD1,TRBV20-1,many,TGCAGTGCTAGAGCTGGACAGGCAAATGAAGCTTTCTTT,CSARAGQANEAFF
TRBJ2-7,TRBD1,TRBV10-3,many,TGTGCCATCAGTGAGTTGAACAGGGGCCACGAGCAGTACTTC,CAISELNRGHEQYF
TRBJ1-1,-,TRBV19,-,TGTGCCAGTAGTATAGAAAGGGCTATGAACACTGAAGCTTTCTTT,CASSIERAMNTEAFF
TRBJ1-6,TRBD1,TRBV2,many,TGTGCCAGCAGCGAGGGACAGGCAAATTCACCCCTCCACTTT,CASSEGQANSPLHF
TRBJ1-3,-,TRBV20-1,-,TGCAGTGCCCAAGTCTCTGGAAACACCATATATTTT,CSAQVSGNTIYF
TRBJ2-6,-,TRBV2,-,TGTGCCAGCAGTGGCAGGGGTGGGGCCAACGTCCTGACTTTC,CASSGRGGANVLTF
TRBJ1-6,TRBD1,TRBV2,many,TGTGCCAGCCTCGCCGGGACAGGGTATTCACCCCTCCACTTT,CASLAGTGYSPLHF
TRBJ1-1,TRBD1,TRBV28,few,TGTGCCAGCAGAACTACCGGGACAGGGAGCACTGAAGCTTTCTTT,CASRTTGTGSTEAFF
TRBJ2-5,-,TRBV10-2,-,TGCGCCAGCAGTGCTACAGGGACGGACCAAGAGACCCAGTACTTC,CASSATGTDQETQYF
TRBJ2-2,-,TRBV29-1,many,TGCAGCGCCCTGGGGAGTTCGCGGGTGGGGGAGCTGTTTTTT,CSALGSSRVGELFF
TRBJ2-6,-,TRBV15,once,TGTGCCACCAGCAGAGATGGGGCCTACGTCCTGACTTTC,CATSRDGAYVLTF
TRBJ2-7,TRBD2,TRBV11-2,few,TGTGCCAGCAGCTCCGGGACTAATCTTATCCACGAGCAGTACTTC,CASSSGTNLIHEQYF
TRBJ1-1,-,TRBV5-1,many,TGCGCCAGCAGCTTAGGACAGCAGAACACTGAAGCTTTCTTT,CASSLGQQNTEAFF
TRBJ2-7,TRBD2,TRBV20-1,-,TGCAGTGCTAGAAGCGGGAGCGACGAGCAGTACTTC,CSARSGSDEQYF
TRBJ1-2,-,TRBV5-1,few,TGCGCCAGCAGCTCGGGACGTTACTTGGCTGGCTACACCTTC,CASSSGRYLAGYTF
TRBJ1-1,-,TRBV9,-,TGTGCCAGCAGCGTAGGGGGGGGGCATGAAGCTTTCTTT,CASSVGGGHEAFF
TRBJ1-5,-,TRBV10-2,once,TGCGCCAGCGGGACACCGAACAGGGTTCAGCCCCGGCATTTT,CASGTPNRVQPRHF
TRBJ1-3,-,TRBV10-3,many,TGTGCCATCGGGAAAGGACAGAGCTCTGGAAACACCATATATTTT,CAIGKGQSSGNTIYF
TRBJ1-6,-,TRBV24-1,few,TGTGCCACCAGTGATTCGGGCCAGAGCAACTATAATTCACCCCTCCACTTT,CATSDSGQSNYNSPLHF
TRBJ1-5,-,TRBV20-1,many,TGCAGTGCTAGACGCCCCTGGACAGCCACGGGGGTTAGCAATCAGCCCCAGCATTTT,CSARRPWTATGVSNQPQHF
TRBJ1-6,-,TRBV6-5,-,TGTGCCAGCAGTTACGGAACAGTCATGGACCCCCGTCCCCTCCACTTT,CASSYGTVMDPRPLHF
TRBJ1-6,-,TRBV11-2,-,TGTGCCTGGACAGCCGTGACGGGTTCACCCCTCCACTTT,CAWTAVTGSPLHF
TRBJ2-2,TRBD2,TRBV29-1,-,TGCAGCGTTGGCATAGGGACTAGCGGGTCCGGGGAGCTGTTTTTT,CSVGIGTSGSGELFF
TRBJ1-5,-,TRBV10-2,-,TGCGCCAGCACCCGGGGATCTGGCAATCAGCCCCAGCATTTT,CASTRGSGNQPQHF
TRBJ2-2,-,TRBV20-1,-,TGCAGTGCTAGAGGTTCCCAGCGCGGGGAGCTGTTTTTT,CSARGSQRGELFF
TRBJ2-5,TRBD1,TRBV7-3,many,TGTGCCAGCAGCCTAAACAGGGGCCCCCAAGAGACCCAGTACTTC,CASSLNRGPQETQYF
TRBJ1-6,TRBD1,TRBV14,many,TGTGCCAGCAGCCAAACAGGGGCCCTGAGGGATTCACCCCTCCACTTT,CASSQTGALRDSPLHF
TRBJ2-7,TRBD2,TRBV19,many,TGTGCCAGTAGTATCGGGGCGGGAGGCCCCTACGAGCAGTACTTC,CASSIGAGGPYEQYF
TRBJ1-4,-,TRBV24-1,few,TGTGCCACCATTTGGGACATCGGAAAAGAAAAACTGTTTTTT,CATIWDIGKEKLFF
TRBJ2-7,-,TRBV7-6,-,TGTGCCAGCAGCTTAGGAAGTAGGGGGAGCGCCTACGAGCAGTACTTC,CASSLGSRGSAYEQYF
TRBJ1-1,-,TRBV29-1,-,TGCAGCGCACAAGGCGCGGCTAATGAAGCTTTCTTT,CSAQGAANEAFF
TRBJ1-4,-,TRBV20-1,-,TGCAGTGCTAGAGAGGACAGCTGGAATGAAAAACTGTTTTTT,CSAREDSWNEKLFF
TRBJ1-5,-,TRBV2,many,TGTGCCAGCAGAAATAGGGGATTTAGGTATCAGCCCCAGCATTTT,CASRNRGFRYQPQHF
TRBJ1-2,-,TRBV10-3,-,TGTGCCAGCATAACGGAGGACAACTATGGCTACACCTTC,CASITEDNYGYTF
TRBJ2-5,TRBD2,TRBV20-1,-,TGCAGTGCTAGTACACTAGCGGGATTGGGCGGGGAGACCCAGTACTTC,CSASTLAGLGGETQYF
TRBJ1-2,TRBD1,TRBV29-1,-,TGCAGCTTACGACAGGGAGTAGGCTATGGCTACACCTTC,CSLRQGVGYGYTF
TRBJ2-7,-,TRBV7-8,-,TGTGCCAGCGGGCGACACCTCGCCTACGAGCAGTACTTC,CASGRHLAYEQYF
TRBJ1-3,TRBD1,TRBV25-1,few,TGTGCCAGCACCTCTACCGACAGGGTGGGAAACACCATATATTTT,CASTSTDRVGNTIYF
TRBJ2-5,-,TRBV20-1,many,TGCAGTGCTAGAACAGAGACCCAGTACTTC,CSARTETQYF
TRBJ1-5,TRBD1,TRBV20-1,-,TGCAGTGCTAAGAGGGGGCAGCCCGATGATCAGCCCCAGCATTTT,CSAKRGQPDDQPQHF
TRBJ1-6,-,TRBV6-5,many,TGTGCCAGCAGTTACGCCCGACAGGTTGGGTCACCCCTCCACTTT,CASSYARQVGSPLHF
TRBJ1-1,-,TRBV6-1,-,TGTGCCAGCACCCCCCCGGGGGTTATGAACACTGAAGCTTTCTTT,CASTPPGVMNTEAFF
TRBJ1-1,-,TRBV5-1,-,TGCGCCAGCAGCCTAAGGACTTGGGACACTGAAGCTTTCTTT,CASSLRTWDTEAFF
TRBJ2-7,-,TRBV6-1,-,TGTGCCAGCATGGGGAGATCTTACGAGCAGTACTTC,CASMGRSYEQYF
TRBJ1-1,-,TRBV19,-,TGTGCCAGTAGCCGTGGGGAAGGGTGGTTCGCTGAAGCTTTCTTT,CASSRGEGWFAEAFF
TRBJ2-7,TRBD1,TRBV11-2,once,TGTGCCAGCAGCCCGCCGGACAGGGGGCTCTACGAGCAGTACTTC,CASSPPDRGLYEQYF
TRBJ1-1,-,TRBV9,many,TGTGCCAGCAGCCCTCGGGTGGTGGCGGGCACTGAAGCTTTCTTT,CASSPRVVAGTEAFF
TRBJ1-1,TRBD1,TRBV5-6,many,TGTGCCAGCAGCCCCGGGACAGGGAATCGCGAAGCTTTCTTT,CASSPGTGNREAFF